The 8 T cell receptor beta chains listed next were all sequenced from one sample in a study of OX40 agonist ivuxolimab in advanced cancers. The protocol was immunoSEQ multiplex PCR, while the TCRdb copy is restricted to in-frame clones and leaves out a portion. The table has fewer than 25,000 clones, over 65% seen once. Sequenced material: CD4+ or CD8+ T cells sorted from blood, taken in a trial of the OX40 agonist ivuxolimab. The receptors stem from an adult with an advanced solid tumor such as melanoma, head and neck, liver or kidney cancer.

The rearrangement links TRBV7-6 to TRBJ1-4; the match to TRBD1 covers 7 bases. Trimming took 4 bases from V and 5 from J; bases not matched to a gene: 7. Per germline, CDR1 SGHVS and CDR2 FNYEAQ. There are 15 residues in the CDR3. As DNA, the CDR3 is TGTGCCAGCAGCTCGACAGGGCTAGTAAATGAAAAACTGTTTTTT. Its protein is CASSSTGLVNEKLFF.

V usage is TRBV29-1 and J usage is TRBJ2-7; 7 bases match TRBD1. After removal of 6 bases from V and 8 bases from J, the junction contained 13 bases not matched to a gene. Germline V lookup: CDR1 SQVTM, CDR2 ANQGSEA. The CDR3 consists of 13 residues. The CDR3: CSVARDSRTKQYF. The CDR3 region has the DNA TGCAGCGTCGCACGGGACAGTCGGACGAAGCAGTACTTC.

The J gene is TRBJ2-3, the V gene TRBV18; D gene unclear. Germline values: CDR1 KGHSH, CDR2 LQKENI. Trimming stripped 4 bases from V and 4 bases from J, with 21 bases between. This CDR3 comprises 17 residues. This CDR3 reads CASSRSRAPVGADTQYF. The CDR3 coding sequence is TGTGCCAGCTCACGGTCTCGGGCCCCGGTCGGCGCAGATACGCAGTATTTT.

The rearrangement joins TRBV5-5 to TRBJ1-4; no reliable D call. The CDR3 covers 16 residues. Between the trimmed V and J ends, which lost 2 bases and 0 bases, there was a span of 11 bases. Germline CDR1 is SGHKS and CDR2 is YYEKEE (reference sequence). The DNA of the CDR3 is TGTGCCAGCAGCTTTAGGGCTGCGGCAACTAATGAAAAACTGTTTTTT. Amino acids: CASSFRAAATNEKLFF.

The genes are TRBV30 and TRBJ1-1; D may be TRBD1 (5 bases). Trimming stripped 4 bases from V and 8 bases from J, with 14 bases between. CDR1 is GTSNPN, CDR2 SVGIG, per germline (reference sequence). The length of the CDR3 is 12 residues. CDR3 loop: CAWINGRDEAFF. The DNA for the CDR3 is TGTGCCTGGATTAATGGACGGGACGAAGCTTTCTTT.

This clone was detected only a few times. The CDR3 region has the DNA TGCGCCAGCAGCCGTGGTACGGCCCCACTCCAGAACACTGAAGCTTTCTTT. This gives the protein CASSRGTAPLQNTEAFF. This chain links TRBV5-1 with TRBJ1-1, with no clear D. V was pared by 4 bases and J by 1 base, with 20 bases between. Germline CDR1 is SGHRS and CDR2 is YFSETQ. This CDR3 is built from 17 residues. Using reference TRBV5-1 and TRBJ1-1 for the parts outside the CDR3, the full variable domain is KAGVTQTPRYLIKTRGQQVTLSCSPISGHRSVSWYQQTPGQGLQFLFEYFSETQRNKGNFPGRFSGRQFSNSRSEMNVSTLELGDSALYLCASSRGTAPLQNTEAFFGQGTRLTVV.

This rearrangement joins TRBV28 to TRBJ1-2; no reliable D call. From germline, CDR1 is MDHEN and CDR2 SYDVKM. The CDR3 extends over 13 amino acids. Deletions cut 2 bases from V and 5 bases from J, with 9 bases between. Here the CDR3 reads CASSLAAEYGYTF. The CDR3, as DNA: TGTGCCAGCAGTTTAGCGGCAGAGTATGGCTACACCTTC.

For the CDR3, the DNA is TGTGCCAGCAGTTTATCAGGGACAGGGGGCCACGAGCAGTACTTC. Translation: CASSLSGTGGHEQYF. The rearrangement links TRBV28 to TRBJ2-7; TRBD1 matches 12 bases. The germline gives CDR1 MDHEN, CDR2 SYDVKM. V lost 1 base, J lost 5 bases, and 3 bases stayed unmatched. The CDR3 is 15 residues long.